What follows are 2 T cell receptor beta chains derived from one specimen sequenced in a study of shared clonotypes between healthy human individuals (TCRdb year 2020). Library preparation employed the immunoSEQ multiplex PCR assay. TCRdb carries this immuneACCESS record with in-frame sequences only. Its versions omit some clonotypes, under half of them owing to an unresolved V gene in the studies checked, with the rest unexplained. The sample table records 1.4 million or so clones; around 98.5% of these occur just once. The top ten hold approximately 0.4% of the sample. The sample taken for sequencing was naive CD4+ T cells sorted from blood. Reading the label with the study, this specimen's cell subset or site is: CD45RA+ positively selected. The receptors were gathered from a man aged 25-45 years in good health.

Turning to this clone: Other DNA sequences from this sample encode an identical CDR3 as well. The V call is TRBV2, the J call TRBJ1-5; possibly TRBD1 for D (5 bases). The CDR3 has 13 residues. V gave up 8 bases and J gave up 2 bases, with 10 bases separating them. The germline V gene encodes CDR1 SNHLY and CDR2 FYNNEI. The CDR3 sequence is CASDRGGNQPQHF. CDR3 in DNA: TGTGCCAGCGACCGGGGGGGCAATCAGCCCCAGCATTTT.

The chain's CDR3 is CASTYEGQGQYF. The CDR3 DNA reads TGTGCCAGCACTTACGAGGGACAAGGGCAGTACTTC. This chain uses TRBV5-4 with TRBJ2-7; a weak D match, TRBD1 (6 bases). This CDR3 comprises 12 residues. Germline assignment: CDR1 SGHNT and CDR2 YYREEE (reference sequence). The germline V and J ends were trimmed by 6 bases and 9 bases, with 16 bases remaining between them.